A single sample gave rise to the 20 T cell receptor beta chains below, sequenced in a study of beta chain features in type 1 diabetes. Reverse transcription of all isolated RNA meant that expressed TCRB transcripts were sequenced. Here immunoSEQ multiplex PCR was the method, and the copy in TCRdb shows in-frame clones only, minus some. This repertoire shows under 350,000 clones, 7.5% to 9.5% found once; its top ten account for approximately 0.99%. The source material was central memory CD4+ T cells from blood. The receptors originated from a woman between 18 and 30 years old in good health.

This clone was observed a handful of times. This could be a read error, since a much larger clone is one nucleotide away. Other nucleotide sequences in the sample specify the same CDR3. The chain links TRBV2 to TRBJ2-1, with D perhaps being TRBD1 or TRBD2 (7 bases each). V was cut by 4 bases and J by 1 base, with 11 bases left in between. The length of the CDR3 is 15 residues. The germline gives CDR1 SNHLY, CDR2 FYNNEI. The CDR3: CASSVRGGSYNEQFF. In DNA, the CDR3 is TGTGCCAGCAGTGTCAGGGGGGGGTCCTACAATGAGCAGTTCTTC.

The CDR3 DNA reads TGCAGCGTTGAGGGAGGGCCGGCCTACGAGCAGTACTTC. Protein sequence: CSVEGGPAYEQYF. V and J are TRBV29-1 and TRBJ2-7; 7 nucleotides align to TRBD2. The CDR3 sequence is 13 residues long. J lost 2 bases, V lost 3 bases, and 4 bases had no gene match. Germline V gene sequence: CDR1 SQVTM, CDR2 ANQGSEA.

In this sample, this clone turned up a few times. This chain joins TRBV4-3 and TRBJ1-2, with TRBD1 as a possible D gene (6 bases). The CDR3 runs 15 residues. Trimming shortened V by 1 base and J by 5 bases, and 14 bases separated the two germline ends. Per the germline V gene, CDR1 is LGHNA and CDR2 is YSLEER. The CDR3 DNA is TGCGCCAGCAGCCAAGGAATCCAGGGGCCTTATGGCTACACCTTC. It yields the protein CASSQGIQGPYGYTF.

This clone was seen only a few times. This chain joins TRBV2 and TRBJ2-5, with unresolved D. This CDR3 comprises 12 residues. V lost 1 base and J 4 bases, leaving 4 bases between the germline ends. Germline assignment: CDR1 SNHLY and CDR2 FYNNEI. The CDR3 region has the DNA TGTGCCAGCAGTGAAGAACGAGAGACCCAGTACTTC. This sequence encodes CASSEERETQYF.

This clone was observed a handful of times. The rearrangement uses TRBV11-1 and TRBJ1-1, with D tentatively TRBD1 (5 bases). CDR1 SGHAT and CDR2 FQDESV come from the germline V gene (reference sequence). The V end lost 1 base, the J end lost 0 bases, and 9 bases lay between the germline ends. The CDR3 spans 15 residues. The CDR3 DNA sequence: TGTGCCAGCAGCTTAGATGGGACCATGAACACTGAAGCTTTCTTT. Translation: CASSLDGTMNTEAFF.

This clone was seen more than once but under ten times. The genes are TRBV7-9 and TRBJ1-5, with D perhaps TRBD1 (6 bases). Germline values: CDR1 SEHNR, CDR2 FQNEAQ (reference sequence). The length of the CDR3 is 13 residues. Deletions cut 4 bases from V and 7 bases from J, with 11 bases between. Here the CDR3 reads CASSSGTNQPQHF. CDR3 coding DNA: TGTGCCAGCAGCTCGGGGACAAACCAGCCCCAGCATTTT.

This clone was seen only a few times. With a far larger clone one base away, a read error is the likely cause. The same CDR3 arises from other DNA sequences in this sample as well. The chain joins TRBV4-1 to TRBJ2-3; 10 bases map to TRBD2. The length of the CDR3 is 14 residues. With 3 bases clipped from V and 4 bases from J, the junction kept 1 base outside the gene matches. Germline-derived CDR1 and CDR2 are MGHRA and YSYEKL. The CDR3 region has the DNA TGCGCCAGCAGCCAGGGGACTAGCGCAGATACGCAGTATTTT. It yields the protein CASSQGTSADTQYF.

V is TRBV9 and J is TRBJ2-1; 11 bases are shared with TRBD2. CDR3 length: 17 residues. Germline loops: CDR1 SGDLS, CDR2 YYNGEE. Unmatched junction bases numbered 8, after V lost 3 bases and J lost 3 bases. CDR3 sequence (DNA): TGTGCCAGCAGCGCGATGCTAGCGGGGGGCCTCTACAATGAGCAGTTCTTC. Its protein is CASSAMLAGGLYNEQFF.

This clone has more than one count but fewer than ten. The chain uses TRBV18 and TRBJ2-7; 7 nucleotides agree with TRBD2. Germline-derived CDR1 and CDR2 are KGHSH and LQKENI. J was trimmed by 1 base and V by 5 bases; bases with no gene match: 11. The CDR3 length is 16 residues. The CDR3 nucleotides read TGTGCCAGCTCATTCTCGGGGAGGGCACTTTCCTACGAGCAGTACGTC. Translation: CASSFSGRALSYEQYV.

This clone was observed a few times. V gene TRBV7-6 combines with J gene TRBJ2-2; unclear D gene. This CDR3 is built from 14 residues. Germline V gene data show CDR1 as SGHVS and CDR2 as FNYEAQ. V lost 0 bases to trimming and J lost 7 bases, with 9 bases between them. In nucleotides, the CDR3 is TGTGCCAGCAGCTTAGCGGGATTCGGCGGGGAGCTGTTTTTT. Translation gives CASSLAGFGGELFF. Complete variable domain (other parts from reference TRBV7-6 and TRBJ2-2): GAGVSQSPRYKVTKRGQDVALRCDPISGHVSLYWYRQALGQGPEFLTYFNYEAQQDKSGLPNDRFSAERPEGSISTLTIQRTEQRDSAMYRCASSLAGFGGELFFGEGSRLTVL.

The chain uses TRBV28 and TRBJ1-1; 7 positions agree with TRBD1. There are 16 residues in the CDR3. The germline V gene has CDR1 MDHEN and CDR2 SYDVKM. Trimming at V came to 2 bases and at J to 4 bases, leaving 10 bases not matched to a gene. In nucleotides, the CDR3 is TGTGCCAGCAGTTTAAGGGCGACAGGGAGGACCACTGAAGCTTTCTTT. Translated, it gives CASSLRATGRTTEAFF.

This clone was observed a handful of times. The V call is TRBV14, the J call TRBJ1-5; 7 nucleotides match TRBD1. CDR1 is SGHDN, CDR2 FVKESK, per germline. The CDR3 length is 15 residues. The trim removed 2 bases at V and 3 bases at J, leaving 4 bases unmatched. The DNA for the CDR3 is TGTGCCAGCAGCCAACCGGGACAGTACAATCAGCCCCAGCATTTT. Translated, it gives CASSQPGQYNQPQHF. Filled out from reference TRBV14 and TRBJ1-5, the complete variable domain reads EAGVTQFPSHSVIEKGQTVTLRCDPISGHDNLYWYRRVMGKEIKFLLHFVKESKQDESGMPNNRFLAERTGGTYSTLKVQPAELEDSGVYFCASSQPGQYNQPQHFGDGTRLSIL.

This clone has ten or more counts. V and J are TRBV28 and TRBJ2-5, with D tentatively TRBD2 (6 bases). Germline V gives CDR1 MDHEN, CDR2 SYDVKM. The CDR3 is 15 amino acids. V shed 6 bases and J shed 0 bases, with 14 bases lying between them. Here the CDR3 reads CASSYSGGYQETQYF. Written as DNA, the CDR3 is TGTGCCAGCAGCTATAGCGGAGGTTACCAAGAGACCCAGTACTTC.

This clone was detected a few times. This sequence joins TRBV6-5 and TRBJ2-7; perhaps TRBD2 as D (6 bases). This CDR3 contains 15 residues. V was clipped by 2 bases and J by 1 base, with 12 bases between them. The germline V gene has CDR1 MNHEY and CDR2 SVGAGI. The CDR3 DNA follows: TGTGCCAGCAGTTACGGGCGGGGTTTTTCCTACGAGCAGTACGTC. Amino acid sequence: CASSYGRGFSYEQYV.

This clone has more than one count but fewer than ten. V gene TRBV18 combines with J gene TRBJ1-5; D is possibly TRBD1 (6 bases). V lost 6 bases to trimming and J lost 7 bases, with 16 bases between them. Germline V gene data show CDR1 as KGHSH and CDR2 as LQKENI. The CDR3 loop spans 14 amino acids. Written as DNA, the CDR3 is TGTGCCAGCTCCACACAGGGTCCGGGACAGCCCCAGCATTTT. Protein sequence: CASSTQGPGQPQHF.

A few counts support this clone. This chain links TRBV9 with TRBJ2-1; D call uncertain. The CDR3 is 15 residues long. V was clipped by 0 bases and J by 0 bases, with 7 bases between them. Germline loops: CDR1 SGDLS, CDR2 YYNGEE. The DNA for the CDR3 is TGTGCCAGCAGCGTAGATGGGGTCTCCTACAATGAGCAGTTCTTC. Translation gives CASSVDGVSYNEQFF.

This chain links TRBV7-2 with TRBJ1-5, with no clear D. The CDR3 consists of 12 residues. From germline, CDR1 is SGHTA and CDR2 FQGNSA. V lost 2 bases and J lost 5, with 4 bases in between. CDR3 nucleotides: TGTGCCAGCAGCTTAACGGATCAGCCCCAGCATTTT. The encoded protein is CASSLTDQPQHF.

This chain joins TRBV11-3 and TRBJ2-3; 7 nucleotides line up with TRBD2. Trimming cost V 1 base and J 7 bases; bases outside gene matches: 8. The CDR3 is 15 amino acids. Looked up from germline, CDR1 is SGHNT and CDR2 is YENEEA. In DNA, the CDR3 is TGTGCCAGCAGCTTAGTAAGCGGGACTACCAATACGCAGTATTTT. Translating gives CASSLVSGTTNTQYF.

V gene TRBV7-2 combines with J gene TRBJ2-5, with 15 nucleotides matching TRBD2. Germline trimming cut 4 bases from V and 6 bases from J; bases unmatched to any gene: 3. The CDR3 is 15 residues long. From germline, CDR1 is SGHTA and CDR2 FQGNSA. CDR3 region: CASSSGLAGGKTQYF. CDR3 in DNA: TGTGCCAGCAGCTCCGGACTAGCGGGGGGGAAGACCCAGTACTTC.

V is TRBV13 and J is TRBJ1-1; D is ambiguous. Germline V gene data show CDR1 as PRHDT and CDR2 as FYEKMQ (reference sequence). V was clipped by 5 bases and J by 2 bases, with 9 bases between them. The CDR3 is 13 residues long. The CDR3, as DNA: TGTGCCAGCAGCCGGAACGATAACACTGAAGCTTTCTTT. The encoded protein is CASSRNDNTEAFF.